Shown below are 16 T cell receptor beta chains from a single sample sequenced in a study of T cells in Graves' hyperthyroidism and ophthalmopathy. TCR beta CDR3 region amplification was performed from RNA transcripts. HTBI primers drove first-round RT-PCR of the TCR CDR3. TCRdb re-derived calls from the multiplex PCR reads in MiXCR, one entry per CDR3 protein. The sample contains a few hundred thousand distinct CDR3 sequences, about half of which appear only once. Input material: peripheral blood or thyroid tissue (not recorded which). The origin of the receptors is a woman aged 18-35 years with Graves' hyperthyroidism.

This chain connects TRBV25-1 to TRBJ2-3; 10 nucleotides align to TRBD2. The CDR3 consists of 16 residues. Germline loops: CDR1 MGHDK, CDR2 SYGVNS. V shed 1 base and J 1 base; nucleotides not matched to a gene: 2. CDR3 sequence: CASSESSGSRTDTQYF. The DNA for the CDR3 is TGTGCCAGCAGTGAATCTAGCGGGAGCCGCACAGATACGCAGTATTTT.

The chain joins TRBV6-4 to TRBJ1-6, with no clear D. Germline V lookup: CDR1 MRHNA, CDR2 SNTAGT. Trimming cost V 3 bases and J 12 bases, with 12 bases left between them. The CDR3 spans 13 residues. CDR3 nucleotide sequence: TGTGCCAGCAGTGAAAGCACCGGGGAACCCCTCCACTTT. Translated: CASSESTGEPLHF.

This clonotype appeared many times. The gene calls are TRBV25-1 and TRBJ1-3, with no clear D. Germline assignment: CDR1 MGHDK and CDR2 SYGVNS. V was clipped by 0 bases and J by 0 bases, with 6 bases between them. The CDR3 totals 15 residues. The chain's CDR3 is CASSEYGISGNTIYF. The CDR3 coding sequence is TGTGCCAGCAGTGAATATGGGATCTCTGGAAACACCATATATTTT.

V is TRBV5-1 and J is TRBJ1-4; 10 bases are shared with TRBD1. V shed 4 bases, J shed 8 bases, and the junction held 2 bases outside the gene matches. The CDR3 covers 13 residues. The V gene's germline CDR1 is SGHRS and CDR2 YFSETQ. This CDR3 is CASSGTGVEKLFF. CDR3 nucleotides: TGCGCCAGCAGCGGGACAGGGGTGGAAAAACTGTTTTTT.

This clonotype came up many times. The chain joins TRBV7-2 to TRBJ2-7, with 7 bases aligning to TRBD2. The trim removed 1 base at V and 3 bases at J, leaving 3 bases unmatched. The CDR3 is 14 amino acids. CDR1 is SGHTA, CDR2 FQGNSA, per germline. For the CDR3, the DNA is TGTGCCAGCAGCTTAGGCGGGAGAAGCTACGAGCAGTACTTC. This encodes CASSLGGRSYEQYF.

The chain recombines TRBV10-3 with TRBJ2-5, with D possibly TRBD2 on 6 matching bases. The V end lost 3 bases, the J end lost 3 bases, and 17 bases lay between the germline ends. CDR1 is ENHRY and CDR2 is SYGVKD in the germline V gene. The CDR3 has 16 residues. The CDR3 loop reads CAISDRDLGQEETQYF. The CDR3 coding sequence is TGTGCCATCAGTGACCGGGACTTGGGGCAAGAAGAGACCCAGTACTTC.

This clonotype was seen once. The junction departs from the called germline gene at one end, perhaps through a read error. CDR3 sequence reads: CSVDGLVF. The CDR3 DNA follows: TGCAGCGTTGATGGGTTGGTCTTC. The chain combines TRBV29-1 with TRBJ1-2; D gene uncertain. CDR3 length equals 8 residues. Per the germline V gene, CDR1 is SQVTM and CDR2 is ANQGSEA.

This clonotype was seen ten or more times. The rearrangement links TRBV6-1 to TRBJ2-2; TRBD1 is a possible D gene (5 bases). V gave up 10 bases and J gave up 4 bases, with 19 bases separating them. The CDR3 has 15 residues. CDR1 and CDR2 from the germline V gene are MNHNS and SASEGT. The CDR3 spells CATRRKDKSTGELFF. The CDR3 coding sequence is TGTGCCACCCGACGCAAGGACAAATCCACCGGGGAGCTGTTTTTT.

To note about this clonotype: The junction departs from the called germline gene at one end, perhaps through a read error. V and J are TRBV7-2 and TRBJ1-2; no reliable D call. This CDR3 spans 12 amino acids. Germline CDR1 reads SGHTA; CDR2 reads FQGNSA. The DNA of the CDR3 is TGTGCCAGCAGGCCCGACCACTATGGCCACACCTTC. Protein product: CASRPDHYGHTF. The full variable domain, with the rest looked up from reference TRBV7-2 and TRBJ1-2, is GAGVSQSPSNKVTEKGKDVELRCDPISGHTALYWYRQSLGQGLEFLIYFQGNSAPDKSGLPSDRFSAERTGGSVSTLTIQRTQQEDSAVYLCASRPDHYGHTFGSGTRLTVV.

The chain carries TRBV10-3 and TRBJ2-7; tentatively, D is TRBD1 (6 bases). Trimming took off 4 bases at V and 1 base at J, with 17 bases between the two ends. This CDR3 spans 16 amino acids. Per germline, CDR1 ENHRY and CDR2 SYGVKD. This CDR3 is CAISGLGQFNSYEQYF. CDR3 coding DNA: TGTGCCATCAGTGGGTTAGGACAGTTTAATTCCTACGAGCAGTACTTC.

V and J are TRBV6-6 and TRBJ2-7; D is ambiguous. This CDR3 is built from 13 residues. Germline loops: CDR1 MNHNY, CDR2 SVGAGI (reference sequence). The ends were cut back, 7 bases at V and 1 base at J, with 11 bases in the middle. CDR3 sequence reads: CASTFPLSYEQYF. DNA for the CDR3: TGTGCCAGCACCTTTCCCCTTTCCTACGAGCAGTACTTC.

As for this clonotype: Since a much larger clone is just one base distant, this may be a read error. The J gene is TRBJ1-6, the V gene TRBV30; D unresolved. The germline gives CDR1 GTSNPN, CDR2 SVGIG (reference sequence). The CDR3 has 14 residues. CDR3 bases: TGTGCCAGGAGTACTGGAGGGATGAATTCACCCCTCCACTTT. Protein sequence: CARSTGGMNSPLHF.

There are many counts of this clonotype. CDR3 protein: CASSLSIWQGGSPLHF. CDR3 coding DNA: TGTGCCAGCAGTTTATCGATTTGGCAGGGCGGTTCACCCCTCCACTTT. The chain couples TRBV27 to TRBJ1-6; tentatively, D is TRBD1 (5 bases). CDR1 and CDR2 from the germline V gene are MNHEY and SMNVEV (reference sequence). The CDR3 has 16 residues. The V end lost 0 bases, the J end lost 9 bases, and 15 bases lay between the germline ends.

Concerning this clonotype itself: An end of the junction differs from the germline gene, which may be a read error. The chain recombines TRBV12-3 or TRBV12-4 with TRBJ2-1; 7 bases line up with TRBD2. This CDR3 spans 12 amino acids. This CDR3 reads CASSLEGGSLRF. The CDR3 coding sequence is TGTGCCAGCAGTCTAGAGGGAGGGAGTTTGCGCTTC.

The gene calls are TRBV14 and TRBJ1-1; 10 nucleotides match TRBD1. Trimming took 8 bases from V and 3 from J; bases not matched to a gene: 15. The CDR3 sequence is 17 residues long. The germline V gene encodes CDR1 SGHDN and CDR2 FVKESK. CDR3 loop: CASGPGQGKPRYTEAFF. The CDR3 DNA reads as TGTGCCAGCGGTCCGGGACAGGGGAAGCCTAGATACACTGAAGCTTTCTTT.

This clonotype was detected ten times or more. The rearrangement joins TRBV4-1 to TRBJ1-1; the D is unclear. V was pared by 0 bases and J by 2 bases, with 4 bases between. Germline V lookup: CDR1 MGHRA, CDR2 YSYEKL. The CDR3 contains 13 residues. The CDR3 DNA reads TGCGCCAGCAGCCAAGATATCAACACTGAAGCTTTCTTT. It specifies CASSQDINTEAFF.